This TCR beta chain was recovered during a study of OX40 agonist ivuxolimab in advanced cancers. Study-level findings and limits: Determination of antigen specificity was not performed for the expanded peripheral T cells. With doses of 0.1 to 3.0 mg/kg, CD4+ and CD8+ blood T cells had undergone clonal expansion by week 6.

A few counts support this clone. The antigen remains undetermined. Clones were sequenced by immunoSEQ multiplex PCR, and TCRdb holds only the in-frame ones, with some missing. The repertoire holds more than 40,000 clones, with around 84% as singletons. This TCR was recovered from an adult with an advanced solid tumor such as melanoma, head and neck, liver or kidney cancer. The specimen comprised CD4+ or CD8+ T cells sorted from blood, sampled in a trial of the OX40 agonist ivuxolimab.

The CDR3 sequence is CASSEVLGSNQPQHF. The CDR3 nucleotides read TGTGCCAGCAGTGAAGTGTTAGGGAGCAATCAGCCCCAGCATTTT. The chain employs TRBV6-1 and TRBJ1-5; D gene unclear. The germline V and J ends were trimmed by 1 base and 1 base, with 8 bases remaining between them. Germline CDR1 MNHNS, CDR2 SASEGT. The CDR3 loop spans 15 amino acids.